The 7 T cell receptor beta chains listed next were all sequenced from one sample in a study of blood T cell repertoires in COVID-19. Assay used: immunoSEQ multiplex PCR; TCRdb lists only in-frame clones, some missing. The table records about 160,000 clones, more than 80% of them present only once. The specimen sequenced was peripheral blood. Receptor source: a human donor in a cohort sampled during active COVID-19.

J is TRBJ1-2 and V is TRBV6-2 or TRBV6-3, with D perhaps TRBD1 (6 bases). In germline, CDR1 is MNHEY, CDR2 SVGEGT. V lost 5 bases and J lost 5, with 21 bases in between. This CDR3 comprises 16 residues. CDR3 DNA sequence: TGTGCCAGCAGTCTTCGGACAGATTATCTACGATATGGCTACACCTTC. Translated, it gives CASSLRTDYLRYGYTF.

This clone appeared a few times. The chain combines TRBV6-6 with TRBJ2-1; TRBD1 agrees at 11 bases. With V trimmed by 0 bases and J by 9 bases, 7 bases remained unmatched. This CDR3 has 16 amino acids. CDR1 and CDR2 from the germline V gene are MNHNY and SVGAGI (reference sequence). In DNA form, the CDR3 reads TGTGCCAGCAGTTACTCGAAAGGTGGGACAGGGGGTGAGCAGTTCTTC. Translating it yields CASSYSKGGTGGEQFF.

The chain combines TRBV12-3 or TRBV12-4 with TRBJ1-5; D is ambiguous. V was cut by 6 bases and J by 4 bases, with 7 bases left in between. The CDR3 has 12 residues. The CDR3 sequence: CASSRLNQPQHF. The CDR3 DNA follows: TGTGCCAGCAGCAGGTTAAATCAGCCCCAGCATTTT.

CDR3 sequence: CASSLGQTNYGYTF. The CDR3 nucleotides read TGTGCCAGCAGCCTCGGACAGACTAACTATGGCTACACCTTC. The V gene is TRBV7-2, the J gene TRBJ1-2; weak D call: TRBD1 (6 bases). Trimming removed 5 bases at V and 0 bases at J, with 10 bases between. Looked up from germline, CDR1 is SGHTA and CDR2 is FQGNSA. This CDR3 is 14 amino acids long.

The chain couples TRBV6-5 to TRBJ1-2, with unresolved D. The CDR3 spans 16 residues. V was trimmed by 0 bases and J by 8 bases, leaving 19 bases between them. Per germline, CDR1 MNHEY and CDR2 SVGAGI. In DNA form, the CDR3 reads TGTGCCAGCAGTTACTCGATTGGGAGACTAGGGAGCGGCTACACCTTC. Its translation is CASSYSIGRLGSGYTF.

In its sample, this clone was seen a few times. The chain combines TRBV6-1 with TRBJ2-7; tentative D call: TRBD1 (6 bases). The CDR3 totals 12 residues. V was trimmed by 7 bases and J by 2 bases, leaving 9 bases between them. Germline lookup yields CDR1 MNHNS and CDR2 SASEGT. The CDR3 sequence: CASKTGAYEQYF. CDR3 coding DNA: TGTGCCAGCAAGACAGGAGCCTACGAGCAGTACTTC.

The rearrangement joins TRBV12-5 to TRBJ2-1; 7 bases line up with TRBD2. This CDR3 has 15 residues. The germline gives CDR1 LGHNT, CDR2 FRNRAP. V gave up 1 base and J gave up 6 bases; unmatched junction bases: 6. In DNA, the CDR3 is TGTGCTAGTGGTTTGGGACTAGCCCAAGGCAATGAGCAGTTCTTC. It translates to CASGLGLAQGNEQFF.